The entry that follows covers one T cell receptor (beta chain) sequence. Its antigen target is currently unknown. Per-nucleotide qualities are absent, and no much larger clonotype sits a single base away. The trial excluded patients who had a history of autoimmune disease or who were on systemic immunosuppression. Peripheral blood for TCR sequencing was drawn from every dose cohort at baseline, at cycle 4 day 1 and at cycle 7 day 1. Samples came from an open-label, multicenter, first-in-human phase I dose-escalation trial of ivuxolimab. The trial enrolled adults with locally advanced or metastatic head and neck squamous cell, hepatocellular, melanoma or renal cell carcinoma. CD4+ and CD8+ T cells were sorted separately from peripheral blood before TCR sequencing. V was cut back by 5 bases and J by 3 bases, leaving a gap of 8 bases between them. The CDR3 numbers 12 residues from cysteine through phenylalanine. Only the CDR3 DNA stays, 36 bases, in frame from base 1. Per the germline V gene, MDHEN is the CDR1 and SYDVKM is the CDR2.

These data belong to a study of OX40 agonist ivuxolimab in advanced cancers. A note on the overall study: Ivuxolimab was an agonistic, fully human IgG2 monoclonal antibody directed against OX40 (CD134), a costimulatory receptor. Partial responses occurred in three dose-escalation patients, of whom one had hepatocellular carcinoma and two had cutaneous melanoma. In the dose-escalation cohort, around four fifths of patients were male, and the mean age was around 60 years, with a range of about 20 to 90. Peripheral TCRbeta sequencing was intended to test whether TCR sequence diversity was altered and clonal T-cell expansion was caused by ivuxolimab. Of the roughly 52 patients in dose escalation, 19 had hepatocellular carcinoma, some 15 had melanoma, 9 had renal cell carcinoma and 9 had head and neck cancer. Intravenous ivuxolimab was administered to patients every 2 weeks at six dose levels: 0.01, 0.1, 0.3, 1.5, 3 and 10 mg/kg. The monotherapy dose-escalation portion (N of about 52 patients) of the phase I ivuxolimab trial is reported in the paper. Patients were allowed to have had prior anti-PD-1, anti-PD-L1 or anti-CTLA-4 therapy, and 30% to 40% of the dose-escalation patients had previously received checkpoint inhibitors. What the study reported, not specific to this receptor: Antigen specificity was not determined for the clonally expanded peripheral T cells. After ivuxolimab, more expanded clones were found on average in CD8+ T cells than in CD4+ T cells. At doses from 0.1 to 3.0 mg/kg, clonal expansion was seen in both CD4+ and CD8+ blood T cells between baseline and week 6. Low levels of normalized T-cell clonal expansion were also seen in some nonresponding patients. In the 0.1-3.0 mg/kg groups, partial responders had among the lowest normalized peripheral clonal expansion, particularly in CD8+ T cells.

To sequence the TCRbeta CDR3 region, genomic DNA was isolated from the sorted cells. The immunoSEQ Assay was used to sequence the TCRbeta CDR3 regions. TCRdb obtained this table from immuneACCESS and retained in-frame rearrangements with V and J assigned. These tables miss some clones; where compared with another copy, unresolved V genes account for less than half of the shortfall, and the remainder is unexplained. The sample table holds roughly 70,000 clones, of which roughly nine tenths were seen once. Of the sample, roughly 4.2% falls within the top ten clones. The sequencing here drew on CD4+ or CD8+ T cells sorted from blood, taken in a trial of the OX40 agonist ivuxolimab. This clonotype was obtained from an adult with an advanced solid tumor such as melanoma, head and neck, liver or kidney cancer. The rearranged chain carries TRBV28 and TRBJ2-7; a confident D gene designation cannot be given. The nucleotide sequence is TGTGCCAGCAGTCGCAAAGGCTACGAGCAGTACTTC. Translated, this is CASSRKGYEQYF.